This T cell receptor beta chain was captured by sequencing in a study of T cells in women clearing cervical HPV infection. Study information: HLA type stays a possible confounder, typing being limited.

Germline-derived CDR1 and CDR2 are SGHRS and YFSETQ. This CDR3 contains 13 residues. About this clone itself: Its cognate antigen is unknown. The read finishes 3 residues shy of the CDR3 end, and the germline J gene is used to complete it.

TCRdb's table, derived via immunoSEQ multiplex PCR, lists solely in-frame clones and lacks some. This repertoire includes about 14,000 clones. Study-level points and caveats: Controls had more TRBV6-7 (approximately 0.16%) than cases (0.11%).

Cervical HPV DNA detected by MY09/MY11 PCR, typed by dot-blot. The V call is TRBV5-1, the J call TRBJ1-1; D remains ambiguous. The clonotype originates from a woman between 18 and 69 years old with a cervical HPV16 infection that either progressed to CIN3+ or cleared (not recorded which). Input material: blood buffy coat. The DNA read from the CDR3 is TGCGCCAGCAACCCTTTAGGACTGCCTCCG. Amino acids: CASNPLGLPP. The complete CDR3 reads CASNPLGLPPAFF.